Listed here is a single T cell receptor beta chain. The method was immunoSEQ multiplex PCR; TCRdb's version includes in-frame clones alone and lacks a portion of them. The repertoire has over 200,000 clones, roughly 80% of them found once; the top ten carry approximately 5.3%. This specimen belongs to a study of blood T cell repertoires in COVID-19. Germline CDR1 and CDR2: SGHDN and FVKESK. The trim removed 6 bases at V and 7 bases at J, leaving 13 bases unmatched. This CDR3 has 16 amino acids. This TCR came from a human donor in a cohort sampled during active COVID-19. Sequenced material: peripheral blood. The chain has TRBV14 and TRBJ2-1; 9 nucleotides agree with TRBD2. The CDR3 spells CASSPLVAGGRNEQFF. CDR3 nucleotides: TGTGCCAGCAGTCCGCTCGTGGCGGGAGGGCGAAATGAGCAGTTCTTC. The full variable domain, its missing parts supplied by reference TRBV14 and TRBJ2-1, is EAGVTQFPSHSVIEKGQTVTLRCDPISGHDNLYWYRRVMGKEIKFLLHFVKESKQDESGMPNNRFLAERTGGTYSTLKVQPAELEDSGVYFCASSPLVAGGRNEQFFGPGTRLTVL.